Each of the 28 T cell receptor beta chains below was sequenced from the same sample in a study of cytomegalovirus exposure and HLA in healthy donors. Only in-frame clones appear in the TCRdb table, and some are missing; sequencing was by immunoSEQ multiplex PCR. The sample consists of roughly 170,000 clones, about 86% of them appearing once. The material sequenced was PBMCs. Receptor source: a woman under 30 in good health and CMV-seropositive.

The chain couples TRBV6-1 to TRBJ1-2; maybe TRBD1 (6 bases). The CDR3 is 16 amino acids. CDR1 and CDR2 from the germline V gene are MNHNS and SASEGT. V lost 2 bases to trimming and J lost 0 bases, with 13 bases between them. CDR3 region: CASSERSGTTNYGYTF. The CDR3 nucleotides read TGTGCCAGCAGTGAAAGGTCAGGGACAACTAACTATGGCTACACCTTC.

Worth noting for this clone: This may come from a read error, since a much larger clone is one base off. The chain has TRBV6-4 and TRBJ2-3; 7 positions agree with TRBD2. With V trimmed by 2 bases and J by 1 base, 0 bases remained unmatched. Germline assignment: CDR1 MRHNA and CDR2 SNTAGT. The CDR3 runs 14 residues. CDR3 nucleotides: TGTGCCAGCAGTGACGGGGGGGGCACAGATACGCAGTATTTT. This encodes CASSDGGGTDTQYF.

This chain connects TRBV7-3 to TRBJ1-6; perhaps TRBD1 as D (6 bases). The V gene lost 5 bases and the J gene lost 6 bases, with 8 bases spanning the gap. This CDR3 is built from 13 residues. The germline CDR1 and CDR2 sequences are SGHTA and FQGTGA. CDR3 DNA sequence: TGTGCCAGCAGCGGACAGAGTAATTCACCCCTCCACTTT. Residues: CASSGQSNSPLHF.

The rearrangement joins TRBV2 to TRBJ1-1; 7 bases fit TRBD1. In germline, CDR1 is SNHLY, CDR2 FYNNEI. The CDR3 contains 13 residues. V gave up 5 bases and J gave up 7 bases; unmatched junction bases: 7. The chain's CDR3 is CASSKFGTVEAFF. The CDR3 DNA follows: TGTGCCAGCAGTAAATTCGGGACAGTTGAAGCTTTCTTT.

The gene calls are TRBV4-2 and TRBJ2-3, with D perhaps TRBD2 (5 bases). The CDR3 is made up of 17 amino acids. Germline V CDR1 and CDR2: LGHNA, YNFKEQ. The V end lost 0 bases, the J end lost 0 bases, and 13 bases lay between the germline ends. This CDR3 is CASSQDALAASTDTQYF. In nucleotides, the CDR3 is TGTGCCAGCAGCCAAGATGCGCTAGCAGCTAGCACAGATACGCAGTATTTT.

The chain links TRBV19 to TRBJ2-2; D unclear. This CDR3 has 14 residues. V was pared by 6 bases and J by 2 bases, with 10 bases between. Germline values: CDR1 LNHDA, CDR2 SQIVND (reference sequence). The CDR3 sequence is CASRSLANTGELFF. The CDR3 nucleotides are TGTGCCAGTAGGTCGTTAGCTAACACCGGGGAGCTGTTTTTT.

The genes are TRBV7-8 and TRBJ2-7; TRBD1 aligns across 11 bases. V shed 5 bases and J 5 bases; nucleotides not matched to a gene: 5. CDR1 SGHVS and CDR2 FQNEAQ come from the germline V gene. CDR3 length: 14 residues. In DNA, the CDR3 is TGTGCCAGCAGCGCACGGGACAGGGGGAACGAGCAGTACTTC. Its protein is CASSARDRGNEQYF. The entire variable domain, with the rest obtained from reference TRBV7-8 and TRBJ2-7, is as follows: GAGVSQSPRYKVAKRGQDVALRCDPISGHVSLFWYQQALGQGPEFLTYFQNEAQLDKSGLPSDRFFAERPEGSVSTLKIQRTQQEDSAVYLCASSARDRGNEQYFGPGTRLTVT.

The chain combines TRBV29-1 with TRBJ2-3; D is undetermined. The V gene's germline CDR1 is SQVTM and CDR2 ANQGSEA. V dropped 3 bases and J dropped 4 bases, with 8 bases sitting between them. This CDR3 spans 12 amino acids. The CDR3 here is CSVEAPSDTQYF. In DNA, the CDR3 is TGCAGCGTTGAGGCCCCATCAGATACGCAGTATTTT.

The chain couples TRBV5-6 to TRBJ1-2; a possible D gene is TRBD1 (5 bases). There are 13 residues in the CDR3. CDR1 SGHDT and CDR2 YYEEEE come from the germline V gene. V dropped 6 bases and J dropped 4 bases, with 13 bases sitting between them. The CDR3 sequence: CASNSGGGYGYTF. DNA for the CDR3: TGTGCCAGCAACTCTGGGGGGGGCTATGGCTACACCTTC. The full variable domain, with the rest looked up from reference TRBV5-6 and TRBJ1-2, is DAGVTQSPTHLIKTRGQQVTLRCSPKSGHDTVSWYQQALGQGPQFIFQYYEEEERQRGNFPDRFSGHQFPNYSSELNVNALLLGDSALYLCASNSGGGYGYTFGSGTRLTVV.

The CDR3 reads CASSLRQRTSGSSYNEQFF. The CDR3 DNA sequence: TGTGCCAGCAGCTTAAGGCAGAGGACTAGCGGCAGCTCCTACAATGAGCAGTTCTTC. The V gene is TRBV7-3, the J gene TRBJ2-1, with 10 bases aligning to TRBD2. CDR3 length: 19 residues. Per the germline V gene, CDR1 is SGHTA and CDR2 is FQGTGA. V lost 1 base, J lost 0 bases, and 9 bases stayed unmatched.

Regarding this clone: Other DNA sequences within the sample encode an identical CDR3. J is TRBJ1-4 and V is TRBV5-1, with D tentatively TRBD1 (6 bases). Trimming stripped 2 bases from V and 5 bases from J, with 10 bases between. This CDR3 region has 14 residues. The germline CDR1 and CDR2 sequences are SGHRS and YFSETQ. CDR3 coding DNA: TGCGCCAGCAGCTTAGCAGGGGTGAATGAAAAACTGTTTTTT. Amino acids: CASSLAGVNEKLFF.

The chain's CDR3 is CASSPVFLASETQYF. CDR3 coding DNA: TGTGCCAGCTCACCGGTGTTTTTAGCGTCGGAGACCCAGTACTTC. The chain uses TRBV18 and TRBJ2-5, with TRBD2 as a possible D gene (5 bases). The CDR3 contains 15 residues. Trimming cost V 3 bases and J 5 bases, with 16 bases left between them. Germline V gene lookup returns CDR1 KGHSH and CDR2 LQKENI.

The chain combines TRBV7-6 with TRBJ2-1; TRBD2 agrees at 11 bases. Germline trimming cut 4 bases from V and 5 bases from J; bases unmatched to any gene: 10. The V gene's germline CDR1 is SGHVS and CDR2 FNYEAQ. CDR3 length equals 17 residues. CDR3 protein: CASSSTSGGLYHNEQFF. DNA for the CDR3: TGTGCCAGCAGCTCCACTAGCGGGGGCCTGTACCACAATGAGCAGTTCTTC.

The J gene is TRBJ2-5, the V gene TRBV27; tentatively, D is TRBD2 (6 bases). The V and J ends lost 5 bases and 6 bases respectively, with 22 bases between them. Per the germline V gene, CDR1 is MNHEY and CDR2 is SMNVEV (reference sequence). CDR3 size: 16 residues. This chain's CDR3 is CASSLYTPGRGQTQYF. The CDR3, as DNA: TGTGCCAGCAGTCTCTATACCCCCGGGCGGGGACAGACCCAGTACTTC.

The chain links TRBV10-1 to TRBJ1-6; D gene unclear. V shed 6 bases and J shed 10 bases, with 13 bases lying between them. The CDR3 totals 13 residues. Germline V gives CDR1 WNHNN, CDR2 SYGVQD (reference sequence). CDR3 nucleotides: TGCGCCAGCAGCTCGGGAGAAGGCTCACCCCTCCACTTT. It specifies CASSSGEGSPLHF.

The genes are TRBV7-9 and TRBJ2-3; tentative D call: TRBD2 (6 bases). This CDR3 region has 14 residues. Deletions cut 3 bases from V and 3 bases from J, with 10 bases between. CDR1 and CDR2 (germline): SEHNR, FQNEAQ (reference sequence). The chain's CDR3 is CASSFGGPTDTQYF. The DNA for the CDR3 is TGTGCCAGCAGCTTCGGGGGTCCAACAGATACGCAGTATTTT.

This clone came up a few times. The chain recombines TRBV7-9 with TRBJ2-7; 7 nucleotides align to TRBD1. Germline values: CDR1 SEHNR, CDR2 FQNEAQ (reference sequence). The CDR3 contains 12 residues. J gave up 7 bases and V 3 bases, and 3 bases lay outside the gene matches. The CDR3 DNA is TGTGCCAGCAGCTTGGACAGGCCTGAGCAGTACTTC. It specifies CASSLDRPEQYF.

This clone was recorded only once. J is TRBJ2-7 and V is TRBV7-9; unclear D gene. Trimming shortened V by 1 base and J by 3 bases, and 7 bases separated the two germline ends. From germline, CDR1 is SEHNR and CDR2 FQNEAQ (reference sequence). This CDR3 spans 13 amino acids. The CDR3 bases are TGTGCCAGCAGCTTAGACAGTATCTACGAGCAGTACTTC. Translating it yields CASSLDSIYEQYF.

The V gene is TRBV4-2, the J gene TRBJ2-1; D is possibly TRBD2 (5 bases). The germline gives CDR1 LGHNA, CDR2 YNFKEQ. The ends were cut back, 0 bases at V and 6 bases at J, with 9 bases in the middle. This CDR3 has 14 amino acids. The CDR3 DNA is TGTGCCAGCAGCCAAGACCGGGGATTCAATGAGCAGTTCTTC. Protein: CASSQDRGFNEQFF.

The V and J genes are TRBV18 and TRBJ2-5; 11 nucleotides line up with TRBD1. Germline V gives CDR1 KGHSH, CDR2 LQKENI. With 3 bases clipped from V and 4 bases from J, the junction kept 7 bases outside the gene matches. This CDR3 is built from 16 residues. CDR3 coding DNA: TGTGCCAGCTCACCCTCGGACAGGGGGCAGGGAGAGACCCAGTACTTC. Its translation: CASSPSDRGQGETQYF.

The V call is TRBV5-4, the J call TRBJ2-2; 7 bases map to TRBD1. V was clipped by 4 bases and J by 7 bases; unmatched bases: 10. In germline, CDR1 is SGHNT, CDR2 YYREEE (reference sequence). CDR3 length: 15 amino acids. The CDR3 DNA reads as TGTGCCAGCAGCAAAATCGGACAGGAAAGCGGGGAGCTGTTTTTT. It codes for CASSKIGQESGELFF. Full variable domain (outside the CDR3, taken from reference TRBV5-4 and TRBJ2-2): ETGVTQSPTHLIKTRGQQVTLRCSSQSGHNTVSWYQQALGQGPQFIFQYYREEENGRGNFPPRFSGLQFPNYSSELNVNALELDDSALYLCASSKIGQESGELFFGEGSRLTVL.

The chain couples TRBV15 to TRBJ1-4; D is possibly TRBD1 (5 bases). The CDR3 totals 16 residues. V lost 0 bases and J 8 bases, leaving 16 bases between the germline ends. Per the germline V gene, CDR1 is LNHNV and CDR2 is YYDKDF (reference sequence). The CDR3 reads CATSRDGGGNNEKLFF. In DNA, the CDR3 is TGTGCCACCAGCAGAGATGGCGGGGGGAATAACGAAAAACTGTTTTTT.

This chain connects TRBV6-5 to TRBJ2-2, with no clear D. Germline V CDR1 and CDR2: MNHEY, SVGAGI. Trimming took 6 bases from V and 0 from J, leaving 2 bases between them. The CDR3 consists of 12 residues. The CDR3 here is CASSTNTGELFF. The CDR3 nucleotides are TGTGCCAGCAGCACGAACACCGGGGAGCTGTTTTTT.

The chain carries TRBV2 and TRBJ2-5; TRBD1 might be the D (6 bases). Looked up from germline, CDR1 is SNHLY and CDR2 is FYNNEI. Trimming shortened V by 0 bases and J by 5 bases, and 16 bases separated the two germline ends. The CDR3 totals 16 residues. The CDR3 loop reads CASSEADSTGLETQYF. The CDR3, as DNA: TGTGCCAGCAGTGAAGCGGATTCAACAGGGTTGGAGACCCAGTACTTC.

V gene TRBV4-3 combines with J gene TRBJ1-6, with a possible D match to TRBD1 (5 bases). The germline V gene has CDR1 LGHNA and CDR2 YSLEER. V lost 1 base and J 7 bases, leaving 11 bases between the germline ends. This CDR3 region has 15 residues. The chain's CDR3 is CASSQVGGANSPLHF. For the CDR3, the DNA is TGCGCCAGCAGCCAAGTTGGCGGGGCCAATTCACCCCTCCACTTT.

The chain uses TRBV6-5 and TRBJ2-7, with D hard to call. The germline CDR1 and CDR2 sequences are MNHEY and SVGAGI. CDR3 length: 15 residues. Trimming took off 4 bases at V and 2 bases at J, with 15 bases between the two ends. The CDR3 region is CASSSALGGTYEQYF. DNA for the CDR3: TGTGCCAGCAGTTCTGCCCTAGGTGGCACCTACGAGCAGTACTTC.

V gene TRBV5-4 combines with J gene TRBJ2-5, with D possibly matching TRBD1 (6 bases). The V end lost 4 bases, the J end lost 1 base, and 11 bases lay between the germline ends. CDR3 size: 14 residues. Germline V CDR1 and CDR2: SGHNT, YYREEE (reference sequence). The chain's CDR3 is CASSADSFQETQYF. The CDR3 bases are TGTGCCAGCAGCGCGGACAGTTTCCAAGAGACCCAGTACTTC.

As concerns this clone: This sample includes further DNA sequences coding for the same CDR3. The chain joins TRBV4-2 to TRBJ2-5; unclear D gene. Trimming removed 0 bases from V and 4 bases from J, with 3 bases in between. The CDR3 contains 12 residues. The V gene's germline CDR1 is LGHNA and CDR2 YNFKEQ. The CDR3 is CASSQDLETQYF. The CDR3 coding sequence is TGTGCCAGCAGCCAAGATCTAGAGACCCAGTACTTC.